This TCR beta chain was sequenced in a study of shared clonotypes between healthy human individuals. Scientists sequenced DNA from unsorted PBMC on ten immunoSEQ deep assay plates. Clones were sequenced by immunoSEQ multiplex PCR, and TCRdb holds only the in-frame ones, with some missing. The data hold fewer than 600,000 clones, with roughly four fifths observed a single time. Germline V gene data show CDR1 as MNHNS and CDR2 as SASEGT. The V segment lost 1 base and the J segment 6 bases; nucleotides outside the gene matches: 7. This CDR3 has 16 residues. The receptor was derived from a middle-aged woman in good health. Some clones in this sample may be carry-over from other donors' samples. The chain employs TRBV6-1 and TRBJ1-5, with 9 positions matching TRBD1. The sample consisted of PBMCs. CDR3 bases: TGTGCCAGCAGTGAAGAGGGGGGACAGGGCAGTCAGCCCCAGCATTTT. Translated: CASSEEGGQGSQPQHF.